Here is one TCR delta chain with its context. A far larger clone differs by one base, so this is likely a read error. The data are from a study of gamma-delta T cells after stem cell transplantation. Germline values: CDR1 GEAIGNYY, CDR2 EKD. CDR3 length equals 20 residues. V dropped 1 base and J dropped 0; count of bases not matched to a gene: 18. TCRdb called clones anew from the RT-PCR reads with CATT. The repertoire includes a few thousand delta-chain clones, approximately 4% of them detected once, and less than 45% sits in the top ten. The TCR was taken from a human donor. It is not recorded whose cells these are; they may come from a transplant donor. The rearrangement joins TRDV2 to TRDJ1, with 8 nucleotides matching TRDD3. The sequenced sample consisted of gamma-delta T cells. The chain's CDR3 is CACDTLRSGGHDRDTDKLIF. The CDR3 DNA sequence: TGTGCCTGTGACACTCTACGGTCTGGGGGACACGATCGGGACACCGATAAACTCATCTTT.